These 32 T cell receptor beta chains share one sample of origin, sequenced in a study of blood T cells in healthy people across ages. Combining a sample-barcoded 5' primer with a J-beta primer mix, a second PCR ran for roughly 7 to 12 cycles. TCRdb called the 5' RACE reads again in MiXCR, with one record for every CDR3 protein. The sample has about a million distinct CDR3 sequences, roughly two fifths seen once. The sample was blood. All receptors derive from a man between 18 and 29 years old in good health.

This CDR3 is CASSVTNRANYGYTF. For the CDR3, the DNA is TGTGCCAGCAGCGTAACTAACAGGGCTAACTATGGCTACACCTTC. The chain is built from TRBV9 and TRBJ1-2, with D tentatively TRBD1 (6 bases). Germline lookup yields CDR1 SGDLS and CDR2 YYNGEE. The CDR3 spans 15 residues. V gave up 1 base and J gave up 0 bases, with 10 bases separating them.

This clonotype has only a few counts. This chain joins TRBV7-3 and TRBJ1-3; D gene ambiguous. This CDR3 region has 12 residues. Trimming removed 5 bases from V and 4 bases from J, with 6 bases in between. Germline lookup yields CDR1 SGHTA and CDR2 FQGTGA. This chain's CDR3 is CASSRPGNTIYF. CDR3 DNA: TGTGCCAGCAGCCGCCCCGGAAACACCATATATTTT.

V is TRBV7-9 and J is TRBJ2-2; 8 positions agree with TRBD2. The junction had 2 bases not matched to a gene; V was cut back by 3 bases and J by 14 bases. Germline lookup yields CDR1 SEHNR and CDR2 FQNEAQ (reference sequence). The CDR3 is made up of 11 amino acids. The CDR3 is CASSLGLVLFF. The CDR3 bases are TGTGCCAGCAGCTTGGGACTAGTTCTGTTTTTT.

There are a few counts of this clonotype. CDR3 amino acids: CASSVRQDSEGYTF. The CDR3, as DNA: TGTGCCAGCAGCGTAAGGCAAGACAGTGAGGGCTACACCTTC. The chain joins TRBV9 to TRBJ1-2, with a weak D call TRBD1 (5 bases). Germline lookup yields CDR1 SGDLS and CDR2 YYNGEE. Trimming shortened V by 1 base and J by 8 bases, and 15 bases separated the two germline ends. This CDR3 contains 14 residues.

Only one count was recorded for this clonotype. This rearrangement joins TRBV12-3 or TRBV12-4 to TRBJ2-2, with D perhaps TRBD1 (5 bases). CDR3 length: 12 residues. Deletions cut 8 bases from V and 4 bases from J, with 8 bases between. The CDR3 bases are TGTGCCAGCGCTAGGGGCACCGGGGAGCTGTTTTTT. The encoded protein is CASARGTGELFF.

Only a few counts were recorded for this clonotype. The chain joins TRBV7-2 to TRBJ1-1; no clear D. V was trimmed by 5 bases and J by 3 bases, leaving 13 bases between them. The CDR3 spans 14 residues. Germline-derived CDR1 and CDR2 are SGHTA and FQGNSA. The CDR3 here is CASSQTQAYTEAFF. CDR3 DNA sequence: TGTGCCAGCAGCCAGACCCAGGCCTACACTGAAGCTTTCTTT.

The rearrangement uses TRBV7-9 and TRBJ1-2, with a weak D call TRBD1 (5 bases). CDR1 and CDR2 from the germline V gene are SEHNR and FQNEAQ (reference sequence). Trimming shortened V by 4 bases and J by 1 base, and 22 bases separated the two germline ends. The CDR3 has 18 amino acids. The CDR3, as DNA: TGTGCCAGCAGCTCCCGAGCAGGGCCCGATTCGCGTAACTATGGCTACACCTTC. Residues: CASSSRAGPDSRNYGYTF.

This clonotype has more than one count but fewer than ten. The CDR3 here is CAISESPGWMNEQYF. CDR3 DNA: TGTGCCATCAGTGAGTCCCCAGGGTGGATGAATGAGCAGTACTTC. The rearrangement links TRBV10-3 to TRBJ2-5; maybe TRBD1 (5 bases). CDR1 and CDR2 from the germline V gene are ENHRY and SYGVKD. The CDR3 runs 15 residues. V was cut by 0 bases and J by 11 bases, with 19 bases left in between.

The chain joins TRBV14 to TRBJ1-1; D gene unclear. This CDR3 has 15 residues. V shed 4 bases and J shed 0 bases, with 12 bases lying between them. CDR1 is SGHDN and CDR2 is FVKESK in the germline V gene. CDR3 in amino acids: CASSPARRVNTEAFF. CDR3 coding DNA: TGTGCCAGCAGCCCGGCCCGGCGCGTGAACACTGAAGCTTTCTTT. Based on the CDR3 plus reference TRBV14 and TRBJ1-1, the full variable domain is EAGVTQFPSHSVIEKGQTVTLRCDPISGHDNLYWYRRVMGKEIKFLLHFVKESKQDESGMPNNRFLAERTGGTYSTLKVQPAELEDSGVYFCASSPARRVNTEAFFGQGTRLTVV.

The sample holds a few counts of this clonotype. The chain has TRBV5-6 and TRBJ2-1; D is undetermined. CDR3 length: 14 amino acids. CDR1 and CDR2 from the germline V gene are SGHDT and YYEEEE. V dropped 2 bases and J dropped 2 bases, with 8 bases sitting between them. The CDR3 here is CASSFKEAYNEQFF. The CDR3 DNA is TGTGCCAGCAGCTTCAAAGAGGCCTACAATGAGCAGTTCTTC.

This clonotype has a handful of counts. This sequence joins TRBV7-6 and TRBJ1-6, with D tentatively TRBD1 (5 bases). Between the trimmed V and J ends, which lost 1 base and 6 bases, there was a span of 10 bases. The germline V gene has CDR1 SGHVS and CDR2 FNYEAQ. This CDR3 contains 15 residues. CDR3 bases: TGTGCCAGCAGCTTAGGGGGCTTGGGTAATTCACCCCTCCACTTT. Translation gives CASSLGGLGNSPLHF.

This sequence joins TRBV5-1 and TRBJ1-1; D gene ambiguous. This CDR3 is built from 15 residues. Trimming removed 4 bases from V and 5 bases from J, with 18 bases in between. Germline V gene lookup returns CDR1 SGHRS and CDR2 YFSETQ. CDR3: CASSRTGRGDTEAFF. The CDR3 region has the DNA TGCGCCAGCAGCAGAACGGGCCGCGGGGATACTGAAGCTTTCTTT. Variable domain in full (rest from reference TRBV5-1 and TRBJ1-1): KAGVTQTPRYLIKTRGQQVTLSCSPISGHRSVSWYQQTPGQGLQFLFEYFSETQRNKGNFPGRFSGRQFSNSRSEMNVSTLELGDSALYLCASSRTGRGDTEAFFGQGTRLTVV.

The genes are TRBV28 and TRBJ1-2; 10 bases are a match to TRBD1. Losses at the gene ends were 6 bases for V and 4 bases for J; bases not matched to a gene: 5. In germline, CDR1 is MDHEN, CDR2 SYDVKM. This CDR3 region has 14 residues. CDR3 nucleotides: TGTGCCAGCAGCCCGACAGGGGGCCTCTATGGCTACACCTTC. Translated: CASSPTGGLYGYTF.

In its sample, this clonotype was seen a few times. This sequence joins TRBV2 and TRBJ2-5, with D possibly being TRBD1 or TRBD2 (5 bases each). V lost 2 bases, J lost 4 bases, and 14 bases lay in between. This CDR3 has 15 residues. Germline CDR1 reads SNHLY; CDR2 reads FYNNEI. The CDR3 reads CASSEFGVRGETQYF. CDR3 DNA: TGTGCCAGCAGTGAATTCGGGGTGAGGGGAGAGACCCAGTACTTC.

The sample holds a few counts of this clonotype. This chain links TRBV5-5 with TRBJ2-1, with unresolved D. The CDR3 consists of 14 residues. The germline V gene encodes CDR1 SGHKS and CDR2 YYEKEE (reference sequence). Trimming shortened V by 0 bases and J by 6 bases, and 10 bases separated the two germline ends. CDR3 protein: CASSLAGQINEQFF. CDR3 in DNA: TGTGCCAGCAGCTTGGCCGGGCAGATCAATGAGCAGTTCTTC.

The rearrangement links TRBV5-1 to TRBJ2-7; D is uncertain. Germline V gene data show CDR1 as SGHRS and CDR2 as YFSETQ. V shed 3 bases and J shed 4 bases, with 11 bases lying between them. The CDR3 has 13 amino acids. CDR3 protein: CASSSDGGYEQYF. The CDR3 DNA reads TGCGCCAGCAGCTCAGACGGTGGGTACGAGCAGTACTTC.

This chain uses TRBV12-3 or TRBV12-4 with TRBJ1-1, with 9 bases identical to TRBD1. The length of the CDR3 is 14 residues. V was pared by 6 bases and J by 3 bases, with 5 bases of the junction left unmatched. This CDR3 reads CASRRTGEYTEAFF. The DNA for the CDR3 is TGTGCCAGCAGAAGGACAGGGGAATACACTGAAGCTTTCTTT.

This chain uses TRBV20-1 with TRBJ1-2; D is undetermined. Germline V gene lookup returns CDR1 DFQATT and CDR2 SNEGSKA (reference sequence). The CDR3 runs to 13 residues. V lost 4 bases and J 12 bases, leaving 21 bases between the germline ends. The CDR3 DNA reads as TGCAGTGCTACCTTGTTGAGCCGGCCGAGGGACACCTTC. Amino acids: CSATLLSRPRDTF.

V and J are TRBV9 and TRBJ2-1; the match to TRBD2 covers 7 bases. The V gene's germline CDR1 is SGDLS and CDR2 YYNGEE. V gave up 7 bases and J gave up 6 bases; unmatched junction bases: 10. The CDR3 has 14 amino acids. This CDR3 is CASADVGGSNEQFF. The CDR3 DNA is TGTGCCAGCGCCGACGTGGGGGGGAGCAATGAGCAGTTCTTC.

The V gene is TRBV7-2, the J gene TRBJ2-3; D might be TRBD1 (6 bases). In germline, CDR1 is SGHTA, CDR2 FQGNSA. Trimming took off 1 base at V and 2 bases at J, with 16 bases between the two ends. CDR3 size: 17 residues. CDR3 residues: CASSLGGTFGLTDTQYF. The DNA of the CDR3 is TGTGCCAGCAGCTTAGGAGGGACATTCGGGCTCACAGATACGCAGTATTTT.

The chain couples TRBV12-5 to TRBJ1-1; perhaps TRBD1 as D (5 bases). The CDR3 has 13 residues. V was shortened by 6 bases and J by 0 bases, with 8 bases between the two germline ends. Germline loops: CDR1 LGHNT, CDR2 FRNRAP. The CDR3 region has the DNA TGTGCTAGTGGGACAGCCATGAACACTGAAGCTTTCTTT. Residues: CASGTAMNTEAFF.

This clonotype was counted a few times. The chain uses TRBV6-6 and TRBJ2-1, with 11 bases matching TRBD2. Looked up from germline, CDR1 is MNHNY and CDR2 is SVGAGI (reference sequence). The CDR3 spans 14 residues. V gave up 8 bases and J gave up 9 bases; unmatched junction bases: 9. CDR3 nucleotides: TGTGCCAGCGTATGGGCTAGCGGGGGGAGTGAGCAGTTCTTC. It codes for CASVWASGGSEQFF.

The gene calls are TRBV20-1 and TRBJ2-4; D not resolved. The V end was cut by 5 bases, the J end by 13 bases, with 24 bases between. Germline CDR1 and CDR2: DFQATT and SNEGSKA (reference sequence). The CDR3 is 14 residues long. CDR3: CSAPTLTHSHKQYF. The CDR3 region has the DNA TGCAGTGCTCCCACACTGACACATTCCCACAAGCAGTACTTC.

This chain joins TRBV7-2 and TRBJ1-1; D gene ambiguous. This CDR3 is 14 amino acids long. Germline V CDR1 and CDR2: SGHTA, FQGNSA. The V gene lost 1 base and the J gene lost 8 bases, with 14 bases spanning the gap. DNA of the CDR3: TGTGCCAGCAGCTTAGGCGCCGCCAAGAGGGAAGCTTTCTTT. Translation: CASSLGAAKREAFF.

This clonotype was seen once. J is TRBJ1-2 and V is TRBV4-2; 9 nucleotides line up with TRBD1. Germline V gene sequence: CDR1 LGHNA, CDR2 YNFKEQ. Germline trimming cut 1 base from V and 4 bases from J; bases unmatched to any gene: 10. This CDR3 has 17 residues. CDR3 sequence: CASSQGHSRDRVYGYTF. DNA for the CDR3: TGTGCCAGCAGCCAAGGACATTCGCGGGACAGGGTCTATGGCTACACCTTC.

V gene TRBV2 combines with J gene TRBJ2-7; TRBD2 matches 7 bases. Germline V gene sequence: CDR1 SNHLY, CDR2 FYNNEI. This CDR3 is 12 amino acids long. After removal of 7 bases from V and 7 bases from J, the junction contained 7 bases not matched to a gene. CDR3 sequence: CASKGLAVEQYF. As DNA, the CDR3 is TGTGCCAGCAAAGGTCTAGCGGTTGAGCAGTACTTC.

This clonotype was observed a handful of times. The rearrangement joins TRBV12-3 or TRBV12-4 to TRBJ1-2; D is perhaps TRBD1 (5 bases). The ends were cut back, 6 bases at V and 8 bases at J, with 16 bases in the middle. The CDR3 consists of 13 residues. The CDR3 here is CASRPQGAGGYTF. The CDR3 coding sequence is TGTGCCAGCAGACCCCAGGGAGCGGGGGGCTACACCTTC.

This clonotype was counted only a few times. The chain couples TRBV27 to TRBJ1-2; D gene uncertain. In germline, CDR1 is MNHEY, CDR2 SMNVEV (reference sequence). This CDR3 is built from 13 residues. Trimming removed 5 bases at V and 2 bases at J, with 9 bases between. This CDR3 is CASSPRPNYGYTF. The CDR3 DNA follows: TGTGCCAGCAGTCCCAGGCCAAACTATGGCTACACCTTC.

This clonotype was counted between two and nine times. This sequence joins TRBV3-1 and TRBJ2-3, with D hard to call. The germline V gene encodes CDR1 LGHDT and CDR2 YNNKEL (reference sequence). The CDR3 sequence is 13 residues long. V was trimmed by 4 bases and J by 6 bases, leaving 11 bases between them. The CDR3 loop reads CASSRGERDTQYF. In DNA form, the CDR3 reads TGTGCCAGCAGCCGAGGAGAGAGGGATACGCAGTATTTT.

The chain joins TRBV7-9 to TRBJ2-1; D might be TRBD2 (6 bases). Deletions cut 4 bases from V and 9 bases from J, with 19 bases between. Germline-derived CDR1 and CDR2 are SEHNR and FQNEAQ (reference sequence). CDR3 length: 15 residues. In nucleotides, the CDR3 is TGTGCCAGCAGCTCGTCTTGGTACGGGAGCGGTGAGCAGTTCTTC. Encoded protein: CASSSSWYGSGEQFF.

The table lists this clonotype with a count of one. The V and J genes are TRBV7-2 and TRBJ2-1; D ambiguous. CDR1 is SGHTA, CDR2 FQGNSA, per germline. Trimming left V 1 base short and J 9 bases short, with 13 bases between. The CDR3 runs to 14 residues. CDR3 loop: CASSLEGRESEQFF. The DNA of the CDR3 is TGTGCCAGCAGCTTAGAGGGTAGGGAAAGTGAGCAGTTCTTC.

The chain links TRBV7-2 to TRBJ1-2; D uncertain. Between the trimmed V and J ends, which lost 2 bases and 8 bases, there was a span of 12 bases. Germline V CDR1 and CDR2: SGHTA, FQGNSA. The CDR3 contains 13 residues. CDR3 coding DNA: TGTGCCAGCAGCTTAAGACTTCCCGAGGGCTACACCTTC. Translated: CASSLRLPEGYTF.